The clone carrying this T cell receptor (beta chain) has a single count. The antigen is undetermined. This specimen belongs to a study of cytomegalovirus exposure and HLA in healthy donors. Study at large: HLA-typed donors were the source of tens of millions of unique TCRs held in an early data release. Study-wide points: The study listed approximately 170 cytomegalovirus-associated TCR beta chains.

Primers for the PCR totalled 60 Vbeta and 13 Jbeta. Profiled with immunoSEQ multiplex PCR; TCRdb holds only in-frame clones, not every one. The table includes under 150,000 clones, about three quarters detected once. This CDR3 has 13 amino acids. CDR1 and CDR2 from the germline V gene are SGHTA and FQGTGA. Trimming left V 5 bases short and J 7 bases short, with 12 bases between. Source material: PBMCs. This TCR was recovered from a woman in her 40s in good health and CMV-seronegative. The chain employs TRBV7-3 and TRBJ2-1; maybe TRBD2 (6 bases). CDR3 coding DNA: TGTGCCAGCAGCGAGGACTACACGAATGAGCAGTTCTTC. Translated: CASSEDYTNEQFF.